This TCR beta chain originates from a study of T-cell reconstitution after alpha-beta-depleted transplantation in children. CDR1 is DFQATT, CDR2 SNEGSKA, per germline (reference sequence). V was pared by 5 bases and J by 7 bases, with 12 bases between. The CDR3 length is 12 residues. This clonotype was detected ten times or more. Preparation of the TCRbeta library was carried out with unique molecular identifiers. TCRdb reanalysed the PCR reads using MiXCR and keeps one entry per CDR3 protein. The table has approximately 18,000 distinct CDR3 sequences, approximately 12% seen once. The chain carries TRBV20-1 and TRBJ1-5; D may be TRBD1 (6 bases). The receptor was derived from a female patient aged 2 to 10 who had a stem cell transplant for congenital amegakaryocytic thrombocytopenia, so the T cells may come from the graft donor. The sequenced sample was PBMCs, mostly from graft donor cells, obtained 60 days after TCRalphabeta/CD19-depleted stem cell transplant. CDR3 sequence: CSAGRGDQPQHF. Here the CDR3 DNA reads TGCAGTGCTGGCAGGGGTGACCAGCCCCAGCATTTT.